This T cell receptor (beta chain) was observed in a study of Ad26.COV2.S vaccination and SARS-CoV-2 variants. Regarding treatment: roughly 18 received Ad26.COV2.S at low or high dose, single or two shots; about 5 received placebo; per-sample allocation not given. Collection of the samples took place on day 63 after the first injection of vaccine or placebo. TCRdb keeps only in-frame clones here, not all; method: immunoSEQ multiplex PCR. The repertoire includes hundreds of thousands of clones, roughly 90% of them detected once, and about 1.5% sits in the top ten. The sequence derives from a person between 18 and 65 years old who received the Ad26.COV2.S COVID-19 vaccine or a placebo. Material: peripheral blood, obtained in a trial of Ad26.COV2.S vaccine versus placebo.

CDR3 nucleotide sequence: TGTGCCAGCAGTTTGTCCGGGGGCGGGTACGAGCAGTACTTC. As protein: CASSLSGGGYEQYF. The rearrangement links TRBV27 to TRBJ2-7, with D perhaps TRBD1 or TRBD2 (6 bases each). V dropped 3 bases and J dropped 4 bases, with 13 bases sitting between them. The CDR3 contains 14 residues. Germline CDR1 is MNHEY and CDR2 is SMNVEV (reference sequence).